These 16 T cell receptor beta chains share one sample of origin, sequenced in a study of blood T cell repertoires in COVID-19. Only in-frame clones appear in the TCRdb table, and some are missing; sequencing was by immunoSEQ multiplex PCR. The sample has 280,000 or so clones; approximately 84% are singletons. Sequenced material: peripheral blood. Source of these receptors: a woman younger than 45 who had recovered from COVID-19.

The chain uses TRBV6-2 or TRBV6-3 and TRBJ1-4, with D unclear. CDR3 size: 15 residues. Germline CDR1 and CDR2: MNHEY and SVGEGT. V dropped 2 bases and J dropped 7 bases, with 14 bases sitting between them. The CDR3 DNA sequence: TGTGCCAGCAGTTACGCGGAGCATTCCTCTGAAAAACTGTTTTTT. This codes for CASSYAEHSSEKLFF.

The chain carries TRBV21-1 and TRBJ2-7; TRBD1, the table's D call, lacks a check against the DNA. TRBV21-1 is deemed a pseudogene. The length of the CDR3 is 18 residues. CDR3 DNA sequence: TGTGCCAGCAGGAACCCCTCCCGGGTAGGGGATATTGTCTACGAGCAGTACTTC. Translated: CASRNPSRVGDIVYEQYF.

CDR3 sequence: CASSRRTGMNTEAFF. CDR3 DNA: TGTGCCAGCAGCCGCCGGACGGGGATGAACACTGAAGCTTTCTTT. The chain joins TRBV11-2 to TRBJ1-1, with D unresolved. Trimming stripped 5 bases from V and 0 bases from J, with 13 bases between. This CDR3 has 15 amino acids. Per the germline V gene, CDR1 is SGHAT and CDR2 is FQNNGV.

J is TRBJ1-1 and V is TRBV12-3 or TRBV12-4; D call uncertain. This CDR3 region has 13 residues. The germline V and J ends were trimmed by 6 bases and 11 bases, with 19 bases remaining between them. The chain's CDR3 is CASSYVGARDAFF. DNA for the CDR3: TGTGCCAGCAGCTACGTCGGAGCACGGGATGCTTTCTTT.

V usage is TRBV4-1 and J usage is TRBJ2-6; D unclear. The CDR3 length is 13 residues. Germline V gene data show CDR1 as MGHRA and CDR2 as YSYEKL. The V and J ends lost 5 bases and 2 bases respectively, with 4 bases between them. CDR3 nucleotide sequence: TGCGCCAGCAGCTTTACTGGGGCCAACGTCCTGACTTTC. Amino acids: CASSFTGANVLTF.

V gene TRBV15 combines with J gene TRBJ1-2; D call uncertain. Deletions cut 0 bases from V and 4 bases from J, with 3 bases between. Germline V CDR1 and CDR2: LNHNV, YYDKDF (reference sequence). The CDR3 totals 12 residues. CDR3 protein: CATSRDSYGYTF. The CDR3 nucleotides read TGTGCCACCAGCAGAGACTCCTATGGCTACACCTTC.

The chain uses TRBV19 and TRBJ1-5; 8 nucleotides line up with TRBD1. Germline CDR1 and CDR2: LNHDA and SQIVND (reference sequence). V lost 5 bases to trimming and J lost 0 bases; unmatched junction nucleotides: 3. The CDR3 spans 15 residues. The CDR3 loop is CASSAQGDSNQPQHF. Here the CDR3 DNA reads TGTGCCAGTAGTGCACAGGGGGATAGCAATCAGCCCCAGCATTTT.

The gene calls are TRBV7-9 and TRBJ1-3; D remains ambiguous. Germline CDR1 and CDR2: SEHNR and FQNEAQ (reference sequence). The CDR3 is 14 residues long. The ends were cut back, 8 bases at V and 2 bases at J, with 13 bases in the middle. The CDR3 spells CASGGPATGNTIYF. Written as DNA, the CDR3 is TGTGCCAGCGGAGGCCCGGCAACTGGAAACACCATATATTTT. The full variable domain, completed using reference TRBV7-9 and TRBJ1-3, is DTGVSQNPRHKITKRGQNVTFRCDPISEHNRLYWYRQTLGQGPEFLTYFQNEAQLEKSRLLSDRFSAERPKGSFSTLEIQRTEQGDSAMYLCASGGPATGNTIYFGEGSWLTVV.

This sequence joins TRBV24-1 and TRBJ2-3, with TRBD1 as a possible D gene (6 bases). Trimming took off 2 bases at V and 0 bases at J, with 14 bases between the two ends. The V gene's germline CDR1 is KGHDR and CDR2 SFDVKD. The CDR3 has 17 residues. The CDR3 coding sequence is TGTGCCACCAGTGATTCTCGGACAGCCTTTAGCACAGATACGCAGTATTTT. It is translated as CATSDSRTAFSTDTQYF.

The chain uses TRBV5-1 and TRBJ2-1; D unclear. V was pared by 1 base and J by 2 bases, with 10 bases between. Germline assignment: CDR1 SGHRS and CDR2 YFSETQ. CDR3 length: 15 amino acids. In DNA form, the CDR3 reads TGCGCCAGCAGCTTGAGTCCAGGAACCTACAATGAGCAGTTCTTC. Translation gives CASSLSPGTYNEQFF.

This sequence joins TRBV11-3 and TRBJ1-1; D is perhaps TRBD1 (5 bases). V lost 3 bases to trimming and J lost 3 bases, with 8 bases between them. The CDR3 covers 13 residues. In germline, CDR1 is SGHNT, CDR2 YENEEA. CDR3 coding DNA: TGTGCCAGCAGCTTTGACAGATACACTGAAGCTTTCTTT. Encoded protein: CASSFDRYTEAFF.

This clone has only one observation. The V gene is TRBV4-2, the J gene TRBJ2-7, with D unresolved. V was pared by 1 base and J by 4 bases, with 17 bases between. This CDR3 is built from 16 residues. Looked up from germline, CDR1 is LGHNA and CDR2 is YNFKEQ. This CDR3 reads CASSQGVGSSPYEQYF. DNA for the CDR3: TGTGCCAGCAGCCAAGGGGTGGGCAGTTCACCGTACGAGCAGTACTTC.

The rearrangement links TRBV6-5 to TRBJ2-2; unclear D gene. The germline gives CDR1 MNHEY, CDR2 SVGAGI. There are 15 residues in the CDR3. Trimming took 6 bases from V and 0 from J, leaving 11 bases between them. The CDR3, as DNA: TGTGCCAGCAGCTTACTCCCGTCGAACACCGGGGAGCTGTTTTTT. This encodes CASSLLPSNTGELFF.

The chain employs TRBV18 and TRBJ1-2; 12 nucleotides line up with TRBD1. The V and J ends lost 6 bases and 8 bases, in that order; junction bases with no gene match: 10. The germline CDR1 and CDR2 sequences are KGHSH and LQKENI. The CDR3 runs to 15 residues. CDR3 nucleotides: TGTGCCAGCTCGAGCCGGGACAGGGGGCGAGTGGGCTACACCTTC. As protein: CASSSRDRGRVGYTF. Filled out from reference TRBV18 and TRBJ1-2, the complete variable domain reads NAGVMQNPRHLVRRRGQEARLRCSPMKGHSHVYWYRQLPEEGLKFMVYLQKENIIDESGMPKERFSAEFPKEGPSILRIQQVVRGDSAAYFCASSSRDRGRVGYTFGSGTRLTVV.

V gene TRBV10-2 combines with J gene TRBJ1-3, with TRBD1 as a possible D gene (5 bases). CDR3 length: 16 residues. Germline V gene lookup returns CDR1 WSHSY and CDR2 SAAADI. V lost 3 bases, J lost 0 bases, and 12 bases lay in between. The CDR3 bases are TGCGCCAGCAGTGATCGGGGGTCTATCTCTGGAAACACCATATATTTT. As protein: CASSDRGSISGNTIYF.

V and J are TRBV19 and TRBJ2-7; a possible D gene is TRBD1 (6 bases). V dropped 4 bases and J dropped 0 bases, with 10 bases sitting between them. The CDR3 loop spans 14 amino acids. Germline-derived CDR1 and CDR2 are LNHDA and SQIVND (reference sequence). The CDR3 reads CASSTTTGSYEQYF. CDR3 coding DNA: TGTGCCAGTAGTACTACGACAGGCTCCTACGAGCAGTACTTC.